This T cell receptor beta chain emerged from a study of a mutant IDH1 vaccine in newly diagnosed glioma (dated by TCRdb to 2020 to 2023). In the study overall: The roughly 30 treated patients were roughly 62% male and around 38% female, with a mean age of around 40 years. Prior to enrollment, patients had been given standard therapy consisting of radiotherapy alone, temozolomide alone, or radiochemotherapy with temozolomide, with the combination given to most patients. Peripheral blood was drawn at six visits: V03 (baseline), V05, V07, V10, V12 and V13. For exploratory analyses, longitudinal TCRB deep sequencing was carried out in about two dozen treated patients wherever samples were available.

On this clone itself: Its antigen is unknown. Nothing much larger sits one base from this clone, and base qualities are not available.

Its CDR3 holds 12 amino acids, cysteine through phenylalanine. Left in the record is the CDR3 DNA by itself, 36 bases read in frame from the first base. The germline V gene sets CDR1 to MNHNS and CDR2 to SASEGT. Trimming takes 2 bases from V and 2 bases from J, and the germline ends sit 1 base apart. The study at large found these results: Across multiple MHC alleles, vaccine-induced immune responses were seen in around 93% of patients. Availability determined which PBMC samples were chosen for TCRB deep sequencing. It was noted by the authors that analyses of patient blood samples could not be reproduced owing to sample limitations. Pseudoprogression appeared unrelated to alterations in the top peripheral T cell clonotypes detected by TCRB sequencing.

The receptor library was made with the immunoSEQ multiplex PCR assay. The hsTCRB Kit was used according to the manufacturer's protocol to amplify rearranged TCR beta chain sequences. TCRB libraries were sequenced on an Illumina MiSeq. Processing in the source paper ran as follows. The proprietary platform of the kit vendor was used for demultiplexing, trimming and gene mapping. The table was pulled from immuneACCESS by TCRdb, which kept in-frame rearrangements only. Such tables lose some clones; where checked, under half of the loss comes from unresolved V genes, and the rest has no known cause. V and J calls and clone size are given by that table; D and trimming were obtained from the DNA. The sample data list 35,000 to 40,000 clones, and 75% to 85% of these were observed just once. The ten largest clones take up roughly 9.1% of the sample. The intended sense of this specimen's time point label: baseline, week 1 (first vaccination visit). The intended sense of this specimen's treatment or condition label: pre-vaccination baseline after standard-of-care therapy. All donors had newly diagnosed IDH1-mutant astrocytomas of WHO grade 3 or 4 that showed loss of nuclear ATRX. The samples were drawn from NOA16, a multicentre, single-arm, open-label phase I trial in Germany that tested a mutant IDH1 peptide vaccine in humans for the first time. For immunogenicity testing, the blood drawn at visit V03 was used as the baseline sample. Genomic DNA for TCRB sequencing was extracted from EDTA blood using the DNeasy Blood and Tissue Kit.

This clonotype originated in a man aged 40-49 years with glioma. Some clones in this sample may be carry-over from other donors' samples. Sequenced here: PBMCs, sampled from a glioma patient treated with radiotherapy, temozolomide or both. The rearranged chain carries TRBV6-1 and TRBJ1-3; no confident D gene assignment can be made. The CDR3 region has the sequence CASSETGNTIYF. At the DNA level, the sequence is TGTGCCAGCAGTGAAACTGGAAACACCATATATTTT.